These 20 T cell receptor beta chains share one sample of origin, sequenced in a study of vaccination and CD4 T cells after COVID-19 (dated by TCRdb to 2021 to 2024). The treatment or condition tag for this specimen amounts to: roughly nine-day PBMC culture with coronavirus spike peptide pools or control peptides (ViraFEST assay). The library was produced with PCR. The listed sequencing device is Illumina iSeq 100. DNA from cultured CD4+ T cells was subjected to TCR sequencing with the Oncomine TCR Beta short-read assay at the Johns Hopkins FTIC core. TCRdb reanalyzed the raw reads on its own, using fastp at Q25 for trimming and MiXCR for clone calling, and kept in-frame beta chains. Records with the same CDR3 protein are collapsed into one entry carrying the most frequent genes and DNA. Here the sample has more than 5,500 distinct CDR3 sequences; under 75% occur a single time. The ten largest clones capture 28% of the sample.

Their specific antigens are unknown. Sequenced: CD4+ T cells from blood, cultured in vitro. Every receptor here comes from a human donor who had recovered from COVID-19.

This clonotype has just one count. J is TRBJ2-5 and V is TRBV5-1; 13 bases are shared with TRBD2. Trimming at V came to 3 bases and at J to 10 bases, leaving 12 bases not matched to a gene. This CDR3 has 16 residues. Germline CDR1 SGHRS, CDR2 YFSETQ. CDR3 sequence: CASSYGLAGEIGNQYF. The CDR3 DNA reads TGCGCCAGCAGCTACGGACTAGCGGGGGAGATAGGGAACCAGTACTTC. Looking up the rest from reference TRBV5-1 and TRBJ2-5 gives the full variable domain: KAGVTQTPRYLIKTRGQQVTLSCSPISGHRSVSWYQQTPGQGLQFLFEYFSETQRNKGNFPGRFSGRQFSNSRSEMNVSTLELGDSALYLCASSYGLAGEIGNQYFGPGTRLLVL.

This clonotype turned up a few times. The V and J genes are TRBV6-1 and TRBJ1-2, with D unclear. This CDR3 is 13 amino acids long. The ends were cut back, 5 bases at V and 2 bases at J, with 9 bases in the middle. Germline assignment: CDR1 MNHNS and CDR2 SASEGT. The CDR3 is CASSLHRNYGYTF. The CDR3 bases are TGTGCCAGCAGTCTCCACAGAAACTATGGCTACACCTTC.

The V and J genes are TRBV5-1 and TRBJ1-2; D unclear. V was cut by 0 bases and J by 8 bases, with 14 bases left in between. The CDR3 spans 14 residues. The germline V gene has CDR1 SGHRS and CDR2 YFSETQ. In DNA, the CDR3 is TGCGCCAGCAGCTTGGCCCGAAGGGAGGGCGGCTACACCTTC. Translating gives CASSLARREGGYTF.

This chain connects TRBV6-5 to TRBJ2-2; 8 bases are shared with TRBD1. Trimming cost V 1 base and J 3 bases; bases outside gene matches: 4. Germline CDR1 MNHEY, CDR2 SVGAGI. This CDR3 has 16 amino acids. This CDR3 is CASSYLTGADTGELFF. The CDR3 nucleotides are TGTGCCAGCAGTTACTTGACAGGGGCGGACACCGGGGAGCTGTTTTTT.

CDR3 sequence reads: CASSTKPGQGASYNEQFF. The CDR3 DNA reads as TGTGCCAGCAGCACCAAACCGGGACAGGGGGCATCCTACAATGAGCAGTTCTTC. The chain couples TRBV7-9 to TRBJ2-1, with 12 nucleotides matching TRBD1. V lost 5 bases and J lost 1; bases outside the gene matches: 9. CDR3 length: 18 residues. Germline loops: CDR1 SEHNR, CDR2 FQNEAQ (reference sequence).

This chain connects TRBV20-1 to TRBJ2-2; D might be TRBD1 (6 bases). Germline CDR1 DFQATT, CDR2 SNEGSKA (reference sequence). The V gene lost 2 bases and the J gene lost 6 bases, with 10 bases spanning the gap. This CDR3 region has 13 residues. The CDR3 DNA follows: TGCAGTGCTAGAAAGGCAGGGGCCGGGGAGCTGTTTTTT. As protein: CSARKAGAGELFF.

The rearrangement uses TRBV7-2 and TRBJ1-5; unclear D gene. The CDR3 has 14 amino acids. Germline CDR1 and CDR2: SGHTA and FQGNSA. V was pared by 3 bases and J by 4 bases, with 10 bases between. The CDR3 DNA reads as TGTGCCAGCAGCTTCGGCCCGGCTAATCAGCCCCAGCATTTT. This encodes CASSFGPANQPQHF.

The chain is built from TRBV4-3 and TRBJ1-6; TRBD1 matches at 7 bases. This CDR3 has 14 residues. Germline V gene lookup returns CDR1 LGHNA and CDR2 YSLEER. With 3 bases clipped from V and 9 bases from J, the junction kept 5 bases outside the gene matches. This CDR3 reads CASSQTGMASPLHF. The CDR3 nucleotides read TGCGCCAGCAGCCAGACAGGGATGGCTTCACCCCTCCACTTT.

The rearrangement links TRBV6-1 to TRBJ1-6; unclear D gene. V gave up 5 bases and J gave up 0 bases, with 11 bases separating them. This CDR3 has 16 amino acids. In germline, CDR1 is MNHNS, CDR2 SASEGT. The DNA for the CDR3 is TGTGCCAGCAGTCAGGACGGGAGCTCCTATAATTCACCCCTCCACTTT. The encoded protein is CASSQDGSSYNSPLHF.

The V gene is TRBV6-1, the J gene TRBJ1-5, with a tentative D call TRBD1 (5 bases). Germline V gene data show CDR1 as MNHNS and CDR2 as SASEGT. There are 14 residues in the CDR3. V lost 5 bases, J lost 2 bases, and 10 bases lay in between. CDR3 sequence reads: CASSLRAGNQPQHF. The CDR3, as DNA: TGTGCCAGCAGTCTCAGGGCGGGCAATCAGCCCCAGCATTTT.

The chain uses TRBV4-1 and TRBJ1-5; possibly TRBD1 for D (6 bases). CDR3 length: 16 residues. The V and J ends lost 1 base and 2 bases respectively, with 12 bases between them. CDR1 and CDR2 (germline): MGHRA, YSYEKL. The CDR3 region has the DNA TGCGCCAGCAGCCAAGGCAGGGGTGCCCGCAATCAGCCCCAGCATTTT. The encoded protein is CASSQGRGARNQPQHF.

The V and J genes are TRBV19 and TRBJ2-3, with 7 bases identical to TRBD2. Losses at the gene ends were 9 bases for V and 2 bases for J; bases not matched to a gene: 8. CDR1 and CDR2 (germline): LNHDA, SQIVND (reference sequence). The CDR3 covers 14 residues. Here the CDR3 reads CASQPGLLTDTQYF. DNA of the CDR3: TGTGCCAGCCAACCGGGACTACTCACAGATACGCAGTATTTT. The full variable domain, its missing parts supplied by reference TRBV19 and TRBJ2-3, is DGGITQSPKYLFRKEGQNVTLSCEQNLNHDAMYWYRQDPGQGLRLIYYSQIVNDFQKGDIAEGYSVSREKKESFPLTVTSAQKNPTAFYLCASQPGLLTDTQYFGPGTRLTVL.

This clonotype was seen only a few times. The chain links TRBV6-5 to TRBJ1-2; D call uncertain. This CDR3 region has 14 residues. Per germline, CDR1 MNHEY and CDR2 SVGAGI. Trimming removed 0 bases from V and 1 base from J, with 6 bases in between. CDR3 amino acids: CASSYSDVNYGYTF. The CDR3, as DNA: TGTGCCAGCAGTTACTCCGACGTTAACTATGGCTACACCTTC.

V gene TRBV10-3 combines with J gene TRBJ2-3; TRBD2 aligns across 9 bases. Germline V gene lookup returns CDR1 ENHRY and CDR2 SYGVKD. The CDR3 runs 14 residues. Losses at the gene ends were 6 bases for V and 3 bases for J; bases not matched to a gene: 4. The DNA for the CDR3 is TGTGCCATCAGGCTAGCGGGGCCGACAGATACGCAGTATTTT. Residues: CAIRLAGPTDTQYF.

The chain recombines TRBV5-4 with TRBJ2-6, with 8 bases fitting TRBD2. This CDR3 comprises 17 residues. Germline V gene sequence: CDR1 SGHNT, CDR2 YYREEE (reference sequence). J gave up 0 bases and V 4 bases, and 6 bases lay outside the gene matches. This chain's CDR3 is CASSDGAGGSGANVLTF. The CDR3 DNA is TGTGCCAGCAGCGATGGGGCGGGGGGCTCTGGGGCCAACGTCCTGACTTTC.

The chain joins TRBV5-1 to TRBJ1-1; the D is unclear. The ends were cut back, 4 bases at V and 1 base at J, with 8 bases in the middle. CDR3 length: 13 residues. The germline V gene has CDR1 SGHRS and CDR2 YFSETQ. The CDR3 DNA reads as TGCGCCAGCAGCCCAACACCGAACACTGAAGCTTTCTTT. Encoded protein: CASSPTPNTEAFF.

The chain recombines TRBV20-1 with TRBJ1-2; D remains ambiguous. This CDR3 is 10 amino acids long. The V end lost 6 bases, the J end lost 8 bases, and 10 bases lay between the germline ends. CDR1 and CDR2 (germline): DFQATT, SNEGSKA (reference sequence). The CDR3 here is CSATRLGYTF. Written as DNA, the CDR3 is TGCAGTGCAACCCGACTGGGCTACACCTTC.

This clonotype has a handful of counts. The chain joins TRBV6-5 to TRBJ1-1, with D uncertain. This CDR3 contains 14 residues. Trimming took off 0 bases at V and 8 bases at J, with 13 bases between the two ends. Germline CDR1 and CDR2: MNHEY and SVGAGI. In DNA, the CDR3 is TGTGCCAGCAGTTACTCGAGACCAGGCGGGGAAGCTTTCTTT. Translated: CASSYSRPGGEAFF.

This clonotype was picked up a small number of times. CDR3 DNA sequence: TGTGCCACTACGGAGGGGCCAAGCACAGATACGCAGTATTTT. Amino acids: CATTEGPSTDTQYF. The chain joins TRBV7-2 to TRBJ2-3; TRBD2 might be the D (6 bases). The CDR3 runs 14 residues. Trimming removed 10 bases at V and 0 bases at J, with 14 bases between. Germline loops: CDR1 SGHTA, CDR2 FQGNSA.

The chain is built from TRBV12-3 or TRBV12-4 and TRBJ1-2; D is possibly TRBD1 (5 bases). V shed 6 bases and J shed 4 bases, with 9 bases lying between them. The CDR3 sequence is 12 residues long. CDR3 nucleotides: TGTGCCAGCAGGGACGACAGCTATGGCTACACCTTC. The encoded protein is CASRDDSYGYTF.